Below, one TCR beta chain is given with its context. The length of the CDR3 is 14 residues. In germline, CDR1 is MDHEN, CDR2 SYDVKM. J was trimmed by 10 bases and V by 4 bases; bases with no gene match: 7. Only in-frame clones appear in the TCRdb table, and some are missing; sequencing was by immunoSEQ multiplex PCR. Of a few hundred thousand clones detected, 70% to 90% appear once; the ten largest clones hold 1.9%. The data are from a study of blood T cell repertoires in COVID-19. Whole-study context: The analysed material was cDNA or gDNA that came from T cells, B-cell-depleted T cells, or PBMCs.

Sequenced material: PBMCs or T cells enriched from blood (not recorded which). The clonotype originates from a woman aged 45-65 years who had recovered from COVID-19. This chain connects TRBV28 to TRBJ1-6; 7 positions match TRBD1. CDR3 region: CASSSQGNGSPLHF. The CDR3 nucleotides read TGTGCCAGCAGTTCACAGGGGAACGGCTCACCCCTCCACTTT.